These 26 T cell receptor beta chains came from one sample sequenced in a study of cytotoxic CD8 clonotypes in ibrutinib-treated CLL. Sequenced by immunoSEQ multiplex PCR; TCRdb stores in-frame clones only, minus some. Here the sample spans 250,000 to 350,000 clones, around 76% being singletons. This material consisted of PBMCs, taken at disease progression, from a patient treated with ibrutinib. The receptor source for this set is a human donor with chronic lymphocytic leukemia.

This clone has more than one count but fewer than ten. The chain combines TRBV4-1 with TRBJ2-7; D may be TRBD1 or TRBD2 (5 bases each). The CDR3 consists of 15 residues. From germline, CDR1 is MGHRA and CDR2 YSYEKL. V lost 6 bases and J 2 bases, leaving 17 bases between the germline ends. The CDR3 DNA sequence: TGCGCCAGCAGACTATTCCGGGACGGAACCTACGAGCAGTACTTC. As protein: CASRLFRDGTYEQYF.

The V gene is TRBV29-1, the J gene TRBJ2-1; 9 bases map to TRBD1. The V gene's germline CDR1 is SQVTM and CDR2 ANQGSEA. The V gene end was trimmed by 1 base and the J gene end by 3 bases; junction bases not matched to a gene: 7. CDR3 length: 16 residues. CDR3 loop: CSVEGGQGYGYNEQFF. The CDR3 DNA follows: TGCAGCGTTGAAGGGGGACAGGGATATGGCTACAATGAGCAGTTCTTC.

This chain connects TRBV7-9 to TRBJ1-2; D possibly corresponds to TRBD1 (6 bases). The CDR3 runs 13 residues. Germline V gene sequence: CDR1 SEHNR, CDR2 FQNEAQ (reference sequence). V gave up 5 bases and J gave up 6 bases, with 13 bases separating them. Here the CDR3 reads CASSGNTGNGYTF. The CDR3 region has the DNA TGTGCCAGCAGCGGGAACACAGGGAATGGCTACACCTTC.

V and J are TRBV11-3 and TRBJ2-5, with D perhaps TRBD1 or TRBD2 (5 bases each). This CDR3 contains 15 residues. The germline CDR1 and CDR2 sequences are SGHNT and YENEEA. The V end was cut by 5 bases, the J end by 2 bases, with 15 bases between. CDR3 sequence (DNA): TGTGCCAGCAGCGCGGGTGCGAGGGGACAAGAGACCCAGTACTTC. It specifies CASSAGARGQETQYF.

J is TRBJ2-3 and V is TRBV7-2; the D gene is possibly TRBD2 (5 bases). CDR3 length: 11 amino acids. The V gene's germline CDR1 is SGHTA and CDR2 FQGNSA. Between the trimmed V and J ends, which lost 5 bases and 10 bases, there was a span of 10 bases. Written as DNA, the CDR3 is TGTGCCAGCAGCCTAACTAGTCCGCAGTATTTT. Residues: CASSLTSPQYF.

The gene calls are TRBV9 and TRBJ2-1, with TRBD1 identical over 11 bases. Per germline, CDR1 SGDLS and CDR2 YYNGEE. Trimming cost V 3 bases and J 14 bases; bases outside gene matches: 7. The CDR3 runs to 13 residues. The CDR3 is CASSAPGQGEKFF. CDR3 DNA: TGTGCCAGCAGCGCTCCGGGACAGGGGGAAAAGTTCTTC.

The V call is TRBV18, the J call TRBJ2-5; no firm D call. With 4 bases removed from V and 9 bases from J, the gap between germline ends came to 18 bases. Germline CDR1 reads KGHSH; CDR2 reads LQKENI. CDR3 length: 14 residues. The CDR3 nucleotides are TGTGCCAGCTCACAACGGCCAGAAGAGCCGGCCCAGTACTTC. Amino acids: CASSQRPEEPAQYF.

The V and J genes are TRBV7-9 and TRBJ2-7; D is possibly TRBD2 (6 bases). Trimming shortened V by 3 bases and J by 5 bases, and 14 bases separated the two germline ends. Germline V gene data show CDR1 as SEHNR and CDR2 as FQNEAQ (reference sequence). The length of the CDR3 is 14 residues. The chain's CDR3 is CASSFWPGGNEQYF. CDR3 coding DNA: TGTGCCAGCAGCTTTTGGCCAGGCGGGAACGAGCAGTACTTC.

V gene TRBV28 combines with J gene TRBJ1-2; a possible D gene is TRBD1 (6 bases). The ends were cut back, 4 bases at V and 0 bases at J, with 15 bases in the middle. The CDR3 is 16 residues long. Per the germline V gene, CDR1 is MDHEN and CDR2 is SYDVKM. CDR3 region: CASSYGQWRTNYGYTF. CDR3 DNA sequence: TGTGCCAGCAGTTACGGACAGTGGAGGACTAACTATGGCTACACCTTC.

The rearrangement joins TRBV6-6 to TRBJ2-2, with D uncertain. The V gene's germline CDR1 is MNHNY and CDR2 SVGAGI (reference sequence). V lost 0 bases and J 5 bases, leaving 4 bases between the germline ends. This CDR3 is 13 amino acids long. CDR3 DNA sequence: TGTGCCAGCAGTTACTCAACGACCGGGGAGCTGTTTTTT. It translates to CASSYSTTGELFF.

This clone was observed a handful of times. The chain joins TRBV11-2 to TRBJ2-5, with a tentative D call TRBD2 (5 bases). CDR1 is SGHAT, CDR2 FQNNGV, per germline. The V end lost 4 bases, the J end lost 5 bases, and 29 bases lay between the germline ends. This CDR3 region has 19 residues. As DNA, the CDR3 is TGTGCCAGCAGCTCAAGCCCTCCTTCGGGGAGAACCGTCGCGGAGACCCAGTACTTC. It encodes CASSSSPPSGRTVAETQYF.

This clone was counted a few times. The chain uses TRBV5-1 and TRBJ1-1; D might be TRBD1 (6 bases). CDR3 length: 14 residues. CDR1 is SGHRS, CDR2 YFSETQ, per germline. V was trimmed by 0 bases and J by 3 bases, leaving 9 bases between them. CDR3 DNA: TGCGCCAGCAGCTTGGACAGGGAGTACACTGAAGCTTTCTTT. Translation gives CASSLDREYTEAFF. The variable domain in full, completed from reference TRBV5-1 and TRBJ1-1, reads KAGVTQTPRYLIKTRGQQVTLSCSPISGHRSVSWYQQTPGQGLQFLFEYFSETQRNKGNFPGRFSGRQFSNSRSEMNVSTLELGDSALYLCASSLDREYTEAFFGQGTRLTVV.

The CDR3 spells CASSVTPGTYEQYF. CDR3 sequence (DNA): TGCGCCAGCAGCGTCACACCCGGGACATACGAGCAGTACTTC. The genes are TRBV5-1 and TRBJ2-7; tentative D call: TRBD1 (6 bases). Germline CDR1 and CDR2: SGHRS and YFSETQ. There are 14 residues in the CDR3. Deletions cut 4 bases from V and 4 bases from J, with 15 bases between.

The V call is TRBV5-4, the J call TRBJ2-5; D possibly corresponds to TRBD1 (6 bases). V lost 0 bases, J lost 10 bases, and 10 bases lay in between. Germline V gives CDR1 SGHNT, CDR2 YYREEE (reference sequence). The CDR3 has 12 residues. The CDR3 reads CASSLDRDIQYF. CDR3 DNA sequence: TGTGCCAGCAGCTTGGACCGGGACATCCAGTACTTC.

The V and J genes are TRBV5-1 and TRBJ1-1; D not certain. This CDR3 contains 14 residues. The ends were cut back, 3 bases at V and 8 bases at J, with 17 bases in the middle. CDR1 is SGHRS and CDR2 is YFSETQ in the germline V gene. CDR3 sequence: CASSSDGYIGEAFF. The CDR3 bases are TGCGCCAGCAGCTCGGACGGCTACATAGGGGAAGCTTTCTTT.

A single count supports this clone. The chain uses TRBV29-1 and TRBJ2-7, with a tentative D call TRBD1 (6 bases). V dropped 0 bases and J dropped 11 bases, with 14 bases sitting between them. Germline V gene sequence: CDR1 SQVTM, CDR2 ANQGSEA. The CDR3 has 12 residues. The CDR3 here is CSVEDEGTFEYF. The CDR3 DNA sequence: TGCAGCGTTGAAGATGAAGGGACATTTGAGTACTTC.

V usage is TRBV27 and J usage is TRBJ2-7, with 14 nucleotides matching TRBD2. CDR1 is MNHEY, CDR2 SMNVEV, per germline (reference sequence). The CDR3 contains 18 residues. V was pared by 6 bases and J by 1 base, with 11 bases of the junction left unmatched. The CDR3 DNA follows: TGTGCCAGCAGCCCCGGACTAGCGGGAGGAACCTTATCCTACGAGCAGTACTTC. It encodes CASSPGLAGGTLSYEQYF.

CDR3 DNA: TGTGCCAGCCGGACAGGGGATTTGCAGCCCCAGCATTTT. As protein: CASRTGDLQPQHF. The chain carries TRBV18 and TRBJ1-5; 9 bases line up with TRBD1. V was pared by 8 bases and J by 7 bases, with 6 bases of the junction left unmatched. Germline loops: CDR1 KGHSH, CDR2 LQKENI. The CDR3 totals 13 residues. The entire variable domain, with the rest obtained from reference TRBV18 and TRBJ1-5, is as follows: NAGVMQNPRHLVRRRGQEARLRCSPMKGHSHVYWYRQLPEEGLKFMVYLQKENIIDESGMPKERFSAEFPKEGPSILRIQQVVRGDSAAYFCASRTGDLQPQHFGDGTRLSIL.

This chain uses TRBV9 with TRBJ1-2; perhaps TRBD1 as D (6 bases). V gave up 0 bases and J gave up 7 bases, with 10 bases separating them. Looked up from germline, CDR1 is SGDLS and CDR2 is YYNGEE. CDR3 size: 13 residues. The CDR3 reads CASSVVPGVGYTF. The CDR3 nucleotides read TGTGCCAGCAGCGTAGTCCCAGGGGTTGGCTACACCTTC.

This clone was detected only once. The chain employs TRBV10-2 and TRBJ2-7; perhaps TRBD1 as D (6 bases). The CDR3 covers 16 residues. Germline CDR1 and CDR2: WSHSY and SAAADI. The ends were cut back, 3 bases at V and 3 bases at J, with 18 bases in the middle. The CDR3 sequence is CASSDPLDRQIYEQYF. For the CDR3, the DNA is TGCGCCAGCAGTGACCCACTTGACAGGCAGATCTACGAGCAGTACTTC.

The chain links TRBV25-1 to TRBJ2-3, with 9 bases fitting TRBD1. There are 18 residues in the CDR3. V was clipped by 2 bases and J by 5 bases; unmatched bases: 14. Germline loops: CDR1 MGHDK, CDR2 SYGVNS. The CDR3 is CASSELLLTGTGKDTQYF. CDR3 DNA: TGTGCCAGCAGTGAACTACTACTAACCGGGACAGGGAAAGATACGCAGTATTTT.

The chain carries TRBV10-3 and TRBJ1-2; a weak D match, TRBD1 (5 bases). The CDR3 is 11 residues long. Germline values: CDR1 ENHRY, CDR2 SYGVKD. Trimming cost V 7 bases and J 7 bases, with 10 bases left between them. The CDR3 here is CAIKSGAGYTF. CDR3 coding DNA: TGTGCCATCAAGTCCGGGGCTGGCTACACCTTC.

Turning to this clone: Other DNA sequences in this sample translate to the same CDR3. The chain is built from TRBV29-1 and TRBJ2-7, with D perhaps matching TRBD1 (6 bases). The CDR3 runs 13 residues. The germline CDR1 and CDR2 sequences are SQVTM and ANQGSEA. V was cut by 5 bases and J by 1 base, with 12 bases left in between. The CDR3 DNA sequence: TGCAGCGTTCGGCAGGGGCCTTCCTACGAGCAGTACTTC. As protein: CSVRQGPSYEQYF.

This chain's CDR3 is CASSQGAGGYTF. CDR3 bases: TGCGCCAGCAGCCAGGGGGCCGGAGGCTACACCTTC. J is TRBJ1-2 and V is TRBV5-1; 8 bases align to TRBD1. The CDR3 is made up of 12 amino acids. V gave up 4 bases and J gave up 8 bases; unmatched junction bases: 4. Germline assignment: CDR1 SGHRS and CDR2 YFSETQ.

This rearrangement joins TRBV18 to TRBJ2-1; a possible D gene is TRBD2 (6 bases). V was pared by 0 bases and J by 2 bases, with 8 bases between. CDR1 and CDR2 from the germline V gene are KGHSH and LQKENI. The CDR3 spans 15 residues. CDR3 sequence: CASSPPWGAYNEQFF. In DNA form, the CDR3 reads TGTGCCAGCTCACCACCGTGGGGGGCCTACAATGAGCAGTTCTTC. Complete variable domain (other parts from reference TRBV18 and TRBJ2-1): NAGVMQNPRHLVRRRGQEARLRCSPMKGHSHVYWYRQLPEEGLKFMVYLQKENIIDESGMPKERFSAEFPKEGPSILRIQQVVRGDSAAYFCASSPPWGAYNEQFFGPGTRLTVL.

This clone was seen a few times. This chain links TRBV19 with TRBJ1-2; D perhaps matches TRBD1 (6 bases). This CDR3 has 16 amino acids. Germline CDR1 and CDR2: LNHDA and SQIVND (reference sequence). The V gene lost 7 bases and the J gene lost 3 bases, with 21 bases spanning the gap. The CDR3 reads CASIPSSGGWDYGYTF. Here the CDR3 DNA reads TGTGCCAGTATCCCGAGCTCGGGGGGCTGGGACTATGGCTACACCTTC.